The source of this TCR beta chain is a study of blood T cell repertoires in COVID-19 (dated by TCRdb to 2018 to 2021). Regarding the research as a whole: Collaborator samples came from the United States, Italy and Spain and covered acute and convalescent phases of COVID-19. The prospective study material was composed of cDNA or gDNA derived from T cells, B-cell-depleted T cells, or PBMCs. Subjects who had been exposed to COVID-19, were actively infected with it, or had recovered from it provided the deeply sampled blood TCRbeta repertoires that made up the dataset. A freely available public database, intended as a resource for researchers studying the immune response to SARS-CoV-2, is where the repertoires were released. The samples were drawn from the first 160 participants of the ongoing ImmuneRACE study and from about 1,200 subjects provided by 6 global collaborators. Nearly every sample came with metadata listing a de-identified subject ID, COVID-19 status, age in years and sex. HLA class I and class II types, where available, came from metadata supplied by the sample provider rather than from assay-based typing. What the study reported, not specific to this receptor: The amount of clinical and demographic metadata varied by source and participant and was provided uncurated.

Collaborating institutions collected whole blood in K2EDTA tubes following their own protocols. Collaborator samples were shipped for TCRbeta analysis as frozen whole blood, isolated PBMCs, or DNA extracted from either sample type. TCRbeta CDR3 regions were amplified from genomic DNA using the immunoSEQ Assay, a bias-controlled multiplex PCR. The source study handled its data this way. Within the assay, amplification of reference gene primers was used to estimate how many nucleated cells each sample contained. Sequence reads were collapsed and filtered to measure the absolute abundance of every unique TCRbeta CDR3 rearrangement. For each sample, productive Simpson clonality was calculated by taking the square root of Simpson's diversity index across productive rearrangements. As stored in TCRdb, this immuneACCESS dataset retains in-frame rearrangements with V and J assigned. A fraction of the clones does not appear; measured against another copy, unresolved V genes explain less than half of the discrepancy, and the remainder lacks a known reason. The D gene and trimming were derived from the DNA, and the V and J assignments and clone size from that table. A total of 120,000 or so clones appear in this sample, roughly 72% of them only once. The top ten hold less than 6.5% of the sample.

In the case of this clone: Its target antigen remains unknown. There are no base qualities to consult, and no much larger clone falls within one base.

Per the germline V gene, KGHSH is the CDR1 and LQKENI is the CDR2. V is pared back by 4 bases and J by 2 bases, with 10 bases lying between the germline termini. The CDR3 numbers 14 residues from cysteine through phenylalanine. CDR3 DNA only is kept here, 42 bases in frame from base 1. This sequence originates from a man aged 55 to 70 with acute or convalescent COVID-19. The rearrangement joined TRBV18 to TRBJ2-3; the D gene is not confidently resolved. Sequencing was done on a sample of peripheral blood. The CDR3 region: CASSRSNPTDTQYF. The sequence in DNA is TGTGCCAGCTCACGTAGTAACCCCACAGATACGCAGTATTTT.